These 11 T cell receptor beta chains were sequenced from one sample in a study of blood T cell repertoires in COVID-19. Profiling relied on immunoSEQ multiplex PCR, and the TCRdb table lists in-frame clones only, not all of them. The sample has around 260,000 clones; around nine tenths are singletons. Sequencing was done on a sample of PBMCs or T cells enriched from blood (not recorded which). The source is a woman between 25 and 40 years old who had recovered from COVID-19.

This clone showed up just once. This sequence joins TRBV25-1 and TRBJ2-5; 9 bases are shared with TRBD1. With 6 bases clipped from V and 4 bases from J, the junction kept 9 bases outside the gene matches. This CDR3 region has 15 residues. Germline V gene data show CDR1 as MGHDK and CDR2 as SYGVNS. The CDR3 spells CASSAGTGFRETQYF. In DNA, the CDR3 is TGTGCCAGCAGCGCCGGGACAGGGTTTAGAGAGACCCAGTACTTC.

This chain links TRBV21-1 with TRBJ2-1; the table's D gene call, TRBD1, was not cross checked with the DNA. TRBV21-1 is recorded as a pseudogene. CDR3 length equals 16 residues. The CDR3 sequence is CASSTYRGRPDNEQFF. Here the CDR3 DNA reads TGTGCCAGCAGCACCTACAGGGGGCGCCCCGACAATGAGCAGTTCTTC.

The rearrangement joins TRBV7-2 to TRBJ2-4, with 7 bases aligning to TRBD2. After removal of 3 bases from V and 14 bases from J, the junction contained 13 bases not matched to a gene. In germline, CDR1 is SGHTA, CDR2 FQGNSA. The CDR3 consists of 14 residues. CDR3 DNA sequence: TGTGCCAGCAGCTTCCCCTGGGATGGCGGGAGAAAGTACTTC. This gives the protein CASSFPWDGGRKYF.

V is TRBV20-1 and J is TRBJ2-5, with 9 bases aligning to TRBD2. Trimming cost V 3 bases and J 4 bases; bases outside gene matches: 6. Germline-derived CDR1 and CDR2 are DFQATT and SNEGSKA (reference sequence). The length of the CDR3 is 14 residues. This chain's CDR3 is CSASGSGSVETQYF. The CDR3 DNA follows: TGCAGTGCTAGTGGTAGCGGGAGCGTAGAGACCCAGTACTTC.

This clone was detected once. The chain is built from TRBV2 and TRBJ2-3, with D uncertain. This CDR3 spans 12 amino acids. CDR1 SNHLY and CDR2 FYNNEI come from the germline V gene. V lost 4 bases, J lost 3 bases, and 5 bases lay in between. Here the CDR3 reads CASSVYTDTQYF. CDR3 DNA: TGTGCCAGCAGTGTGTATACAGATACGCAGTATTTT.

The gene calls are TRBV30 and TRBJ2-1; 7 bases match TRBD1. Trimming at V came to 3 bases and at J to 7 bases, leaving 6 bases not matched to a gene. CDR3 length: 13 residues. Germline V gene lookup returns CDR1 GTSNPN and CDR2 SVGIG (reference sequence). The CDR3 is CAWRWAGGNEQFF. In nucleotides, the CDR3 is TGTGCCTGGAGATGGGCAGGGGGTAATGAGCAGTTCTTC.

The chain recombines TRBV6-5 with TRBJ1-2, with 8 nucleotides matching TRBD1. CDR1 and CDR2 (germline): MNHEY, SVGAGI. This CDR3 is built from 13 residues. The junction had 4 bases not matched to a gene; V was cut back by 4 bases and J by 6 bases. The CDR3 DNA sequence: TGTGCCAGCAGTTTTGACAGGGGAGATGGCTACACCTTC. Amino acid sequence: CASSFDRGDGYTF.

The chain combines TRBV11-2 with TRBJ1-1, with D perhaps matching TRBD1 (6 bases). Deletions cut 3 bases from V and 0 bases from J, with 8 bases between. CDR1 SGHAT and CDR2 FQNNGV come from the germline V gene. The CDR3 runs 14 residues. CDR3 residues: CASSFRQVNTEAFF. The CDR3 region has the DNA TGTGCCAGCAGCTTCCGACAGGTGAACACTGAAGCTTTCTTT.

CDR3 DNA: TGTGCCAGCAGCCGCCGGAGGGAGGTTATGGCCGGGGAGCTGTTTTTT. This codes for CASSRRREVMAGELFF. The chain joins TRBV7-2 to TRBJ2-2; D is possibly TRBD2 (6 bases). This CDR3 contains 16 residues. V dropped 5 bases and J dropped 6 bases, with 19 bases sitting between them. The V gene's germline CDR1 is SGHTA and CDR2 FQGNSA.

The rearrangement uses TRBV7-2 and TRBJ1-1; tentatively, D is TRBD1 (5 bases). The CDR3 spans 12 residues. Per the germline V gene, CDR1 is SGHTA and CDR2 is FQGNSA. The V gene lost 5 bases and the J gene lost 5 bases, with 9 bases spanning the gap. The CDR3: CASSIGGTEAFF. DNA of the CDR3: TGTGCCAGCAGCATCGGGGGGACTGAAGCTTTCTTT.

This rearrangement joins TRBV25-1 to TRBJ2-1; 7 nucleotides line up with TRBD1. CDR1 MGHDK and CDR2 SYGVNS come from the germline V gene. Trimming at V came to 3 bases and at J to 0 bases, leaving 11 bases not matched to a gene. There are 18 residues in the CDR3. The CDR3 sequence is CASSERPGQSSSYNEQFF. In DNA, the CDR3 is TGTGCCAGCAGTGAGAGACCGGGACAGTCGAGCTCCTACAATGAGCAGTTCTTC.